The T cell receptor (beta chain) described here comes from a study of blood T cell repertoires in COVID-19. Study in general: COVID-19 samples from acute and convalescent phases originated in the United States, Italy and Spain. Sample material is recorded as cDNA or gDNA derived from T cells, B-cell-depleted T cells, or PBMCs.

Clones were sequenced by immunoSEQ multiplex PCR, and TCRdb holds only the in-frame ones, with some missing. The table shows about 370,000 clones, with roughly 90% occurring only once. The V end was cut by 3 bases, the J end by 3 bases, with 11 bases between. The CDR3 is 15 amino acids. Germline V CDR1 and CDR2: MDHEN, SYDVKM. Seattle patients were enrolled during active infection and followed longitudinally. The chain has TRBV28 and TRBJ2-2; weak D call: TRBD2 (6 bases). Material for sequencing was peripheral blood. The TCR sequence derives from a woman in her 30s with COVID-19, enrolled during active disease. In DNA, the CDR3 is TGTGCCAGCAGTTTCCGGGGGACTTACACCGGGGAGCTGTTTTTT. Translating it yields CASSFRGTYTGELFF.